Presented here are 21 T cell receptor beta chains from one specimen sequenced in a study of CD8+ T cells in alopecia areata. It was with CD4, CD8alpha, NKG2D, NKG2ACE and other markers that pooled cutaneous lymph node cells were sorted. As the sequencing template, cDNA was produced by extracting RNA and reverse transcribing it. This table comes from immunoSEQ multiplex PCR, and its TCRdb copy is limited to in-frame clones, with some not included. The counts give 15,000 to 20,000 clones, none of them seen only once; over 25% is held by the top ten. Source material: CD8+ T cells sorted from a lymph node. The receptors derive from a C3H/HeJ mouse with alopecia areata. For this mouse line, the MHC haplotype is H2-k.

This clone was detected only a few times. TCRdb gives a protein that differs at residue 12 from what the DNA encodes, so the protein here is translated from the DNA. Mouse gene names and germline throughout. The read comes to an end 3 residues before the CDR3 does, leaving the germline J gene to fill in the end. J is TRBJ1-3 and V is TRBV13-3; 7 bases are shared with TRBD1. CDR1 and CDR2 (germline): NNHDY, SYVADS. The CDR3 length is 15 residues. V was clipped by 5 bases and J by 0 bases; unmatched bases: 5. The CDR3 is CASSLGTVSGNTLYF. Partial CDR3 DNA: TGTGCCAGCAGCCTTGGGACAGTTTCTGGAAATACG.

This clone was picked up a small number of times. Gene names and germline match the mouse. The read comes to an end 4 residues before the CDR3 does, leaving the germline J gene to fill in the end. The V gene is TRBV19, the J gene TRBJ2-1; 9 nucleotides align to TRBD2. Per germline, CDR1 FNHDT and CDR2 SITEND (reference sequence). Trimming cost V 5 bases and J 0 bases; bases outside gene matches: 9. CDR3 length equals 17 residues. CDR3 sequence reads: CASSHVRDWDNYAEQFF. The sequenced part of the CDR3 DNA is TGTGCCAGCAGCCACGTCCGGGACTGGGATAACTATGCT.

Details on this clone: The gene symbols are mouse symbols. The read comes to an end 4 residues before the CDR3 does, leaving the germline J gene to fill in the end. This chain connects TRBV19 to TRBJ2-5; 13 bases are a match to TRBD2. Germline lookup yields CDR1 FNHDT and CDR2 SITEND (reference sequence). The CDR3 runs 14 residues. CDR3 DNA, as far as it was read: TGTGCCAGCAGTATGGACTGGGGGGGCGAC. Protein sequence: CASSMDWGGD. Given in full, the CDR3 is CASSMDWGGDTQYF.

A word on this clone: Any gene name here is a mouse gene name. The CDR3 end is not reached by the read, which stops 4 residues before it; the germline J gene fills it in. This sequence joins TRBV31 and TRBJ1-4; the match to TRBD1 covers 7 bases. CDR1 and CDR2 (germline): GKSSPN, SITVG. The V gene end was trimmed by 3 bases and the J gene end by 2 bases; junction bases not matched to a gene: 6. This CDR3 has 15 residues. CDR3 loop: CAWSRGQESNERLFF. The DNA read from the CDR3 is TGTGCCTGGAGCCGCGGACAGGAGTCCAACGAA.

This clone showed up many times. Each gene name is a mouse one. The sequenced fragment ends 4 residues before the CDR3 boundary, so the rest is inferred from the germline J gene. The gene calls are TRBV13-3 and TRBJ2-7; 10 bases map to TRBD1. This CDR3 contains 14 residues. Looked up from germline, CDR1 is NNHDY and CDR2 is SYVADS. CDR3 sequence: CASSEGTGVYEQYF. The CDR3 DNA, read in part, is TGTGCCAGCAGTGAAGGGACAGGGGTATAT.

This clone was found a few times. The germline and genes are mouse ones. The read ends 4 residues shy of where the CDR3 ends; the end is completed using the germline J gene. The rearrangement joins TRBV1 to TRBJ2-3; TRBD1 might be the D (6 bases). CDR1 NSQYPW and CDR2 LRSPGD come from the germline V gene (reference sequence). Trimming removed 3 bases from V and 0 bases from J, with 16 bases in between. The CDR3 is 17 amino acids. CDR3 bases read: TGCACCTGCAGTGCCTCAGACAGGTCCCCTAGTGCAGAA. It specifies CTCSASDRSPSAE. The CDR3 in its entirety is CTCSASDRSPSAETLYF.

This clone was seen ten or more times. The TCRdb protein and the DNA translation do not line up at residue 10; the protein shown here was made by translating the DNA. Gene names are the mouse ones. The missing CDR3 end, 3 residues past where the read stops, is filled in from the germline J gene. The gene calls are TRBV19 and TRBJ1-6, with D hard to call. TRBJ1-6 counts as an open reading frame of uncertain function. Germline lookup yields CDR1 FNHDT and CDR2 SITEND (reference sequence). The CDR3 is made up of 13 amino acids. V dropped 1 base and J dropped 5 bases, with 4 bases sitting between them. The CDR3 loop is CASSIKDNSPLYF. CDR3 DNA, as far as it was read: TGTGCCAGCAGTATAAAGGATAATTCGCCC.

This clone was found a few times. Gene names follow the mouse nomenclature. The DNA ends 4 residues before the CDR3 does, and the rest of the CDR3 is filled in from the germline J gene. The chain is built from TRBV19 and TRBJ2-2; TRBD2 matches at 13 bases. This CDR3 contains 15 residues. Per germline, CDR1 FNHDT and CDR2 SITEND (reference sequence). J gave up 4 bases and V 4 bases, and 1 base lay outside the gene matches. The sequenced CDR3 bases are TGTGCCAGCAGTGGACTGGGGGGGCGCACCGGG. Protein sequence: CASSGLGGRTG. The entire CDR3 sequence reads CASSGLGGRTGQLYF.

Turning to this clone: Genes and germline are mouse. The CDR3 end lies 4 residues beyond the end of the read and is filled in from the germline J gene. This sequence joins TRBV1 and TRBJ2-1; 13 positions agree with TRBD2. CDR1 and CDR2 (germline): NSQYPW, LRSPGD (reference sequence). The CDR3 runs 19 residues. V trimming: 1 base; J trimming: 2 bases; junction bases outside the gene matches: 8. The part of the CDR3 DNA that was read is TGCACCTGCAGTGCAGGTTGGACTGGGGGGGCGCCGGACTATGCT. This sequence encodes CTCSAGWTGGAPDYA. The whole CDR3 protein reads CTCSAGWTGGAPDYAEQFF. Drawing the rest from reference TRBV1 and TRBJ2-1, the complete variable domain is VTLLEQNPRWRLVPRGQAVNLRCILKNSQYPWMSWYQQDLQKQLQWLFTLRSPGDKEVKSLPGADYLATRVTDTELRLQVANMSQGRTLYCTCSAGWTGGAPDYAEQFFGPGTRLTVL.

A word on this clone: Mouse gene names apply. The sequence runs out 4 residues before the end of the CDR3; the remainder is reconstructed from the germline J gene. The chain combines TRBV31 with TRBJ2-7, with 9 nucleotides matching TRBD2. Per germline, CDR1 GKSSPN and CDR2 SITVG. This CDR3 has 15 residues. V dropped 0 bases and J dropped 1; count of bases not matched to a gene: 4. The CDR3 loop reads CAWSLWGGASYEQYF. The sequenced CDR3 bases are TGTGCCTGGAGTCTTTGGGGGGGCGCTTCCTAT.

At least ten counts were recorded for this clone. Gene labels here are mouse ones. The read comes to an end 4 residues before the CDR3 does, leaving the germline J gene to fill in the end. The V call is TRBV13-3, the J call TRBJ2-7; TRBD2 matches 11 bases. Germline V gives CDR1 NNHDY, CDR2 SYVADS. There are 13 residues in the CDR3. The CDR3 is CASSVDWGDEQYF. The CDR3 DNA, read in part, is TGTGCCAGCAGTGTGGACTGGGGGGAT.

This clone was seen repeatedly, ten times or more. Mouse names are used for the genes. The read terminates 4 residues before the CDR3 end, so the remaining end is supplied by the germline J gene. V usage is TRBV19 and J usage is TRBJ1-4, with unresolved D. V lost 0 bases and J lost 1, with 7 bases in between. Germline assignment: CDR1 FNHDT and CDR2 SITEND (reference sequence). The CDR3 runs 15 residues. CDR3 DNA (partial): TGTGCCAGCAGTATAGATACACCTTCCAACGAA. Its protein is CASSIDTPSNE. The whole CDR3 is CASSIDTPSNERLFF.

This clone was picked up a small number of times. Mouse names are used for the genes. The read is 4 residues too short to cover the CDR3 end, so that end is filled in from the germline J gene. The chain couples TRBV1 to TRBJ2-3, with 7 bases fitting TRBD2. V dropped 3 bases and J dropped 2; count of bases not matched to a gene: 2. The germline CDR1 and CDR2 sequences are NSQYPW and LRSPGD (reference sequence). The CDR3 has 14 amino acids. The CDR3 bases that were read are TGCACCTGCAGTGCGGGGGGGACTGCAGAA. It yields the protein CTCSAGGTAE. The complete CDR3 protein is CTCSAGGTAETLYF.

Turning to this clone: Gene names are the mouse ones. Read sequence stops 4 residues before the CDR3 end, and the germline J gene provides the missing end. V usage is TRBV1 and J usage is TRBJ2-7; TRBD2 aligns across 11 bases. The CDR3 contains 16 residues. Germline values: CDR1 NSQYPW, CDR2 LRSPGD (reference sequence). The covered CDR3 bases are TGCACCTGCAGTGCAGTCCTCGGACTGGGGGGTTAT. Translating gives CTCSAVLGLGGY. The CDR3, in full, reads CTCSAVLGLGGYEQYF.

This clone was seen many times. Gene names are mouse gene names. The read ends 4 residues early relative to the CDR3; the germline J gene fills the gap. The chain combines TRBV13-3 with TRBJ2-5; TRBD1 matches at 8 bases. Per the germline V gene, CDR1 is NNHDY and CDR2 is SYVADS. The CDR3 consists of 13 residues. The sequenced part of the CDR3 DNA is TGTGCCAGCAGTACTGACAGGGGTGAC. Its translation: CASSTDRGD. The CDR3, in full, reads CASSTDRGDTQYF.

Ten or more counts support this clone. There is a difference at residue 11 between the TCRdb protein and the DNA translation, so the protein given here was translated from the DNA. Genes here carry mouse names. The read finishes 3 residues shy of the CDR3 end, and the germline J gene is used to complete it. The rearrangement uses TRBV2 and TRBJ1-3; 8 bases are shared with TRBD1. After removal of 1 base from V and 6 bases from J, the junction contained 2 bases not matched to a gene. Per the germline V gene, CDR1 is LGHNA and CDR2 is YSYQKL. This CDR3 comprises 14 residues. The sequenced part of the CDR3 DNA is TGTGCCAGCAGCCAAGGGACAGGGAAAAATACG. Translated, it gives CASSQGTGKNT. The whole CDR3 region reads CASSQGTGKNTLYF.

This clone was observed at least ten times. Gene names refer to mouse genes. The CDR3 sequence: CASSWDTQDTQYF. The covered CDR3 bases are TGTGCCAGCAGTTGGGACACACAAGAC. This chain joins TRBV19 and TRBJ2-5, with D maybe TRBD1 (6 bases). The observed sequence ends 4 residues before the CDR3 terminus, with the missing tail filled in from the germline J gene. V was trimmed by 4 bases and J by 3 bases, leaving 9 bases between them. Germline V gives CDR1 FNHDT, CDR2 SITEND (reference sequence). The CDR3 is 13 amino acids.

With respect to this clone: Gene labels here are mouse ones. The sequenced CDR3 bases are TGTGCCAGCGGTGATACACAAGCAAACACA. Translating gives CASGDTQANT. The full CDR3 reads CASGDTQANTEVFF. The chain employs TRBV13-2 and TRBJ1-1; D is unclear. The missing CDR3 end, 4 residues past where the read stops, is filled in from the germline J gene. Trimming stripped 1 base from V and 0 bases from J, with 7 bases between. Per germline, CDR1 NNHNN and CDR2 SYGAGS (reference sequence). The CDR3 sequence is 14 residues long.

This clone was seen at least ten times. Gene names and germline match the mouse. The CDR3 end is not reached by the read, which stops 4 residues before it; the germline J gene fills it in. The chain couples TRBV1 to TRBJ1-2, with D perhaps TRBD1 (5 bases). The germline gives CDR1 NSQYPW, CDR2 LRSPGD (reference sequence). The CDR3 contains 13 residues. CDR3 DNA (partial): TGCACCTGCAGTGCAGACTGGGGGGGC. Translating gives CTCSADWGG. The full-length CDR3 reads as CTCSADWGGDYTF.

This clone was observed a few times. Germline and genes here are mouse. The CDR3 end is not reached by the read, which stops 4 residues before it; the germline J gene fills it in. The chain couples TRBV13-3 to TRBJ1-4; 8 bases are a match to TRBD1. Germline V gives CDR1 NNHDY, CDR2 SYVADS. Unmatched junction bases numbered 4, after V lost 0 bases and J lost 3 bases. This CDR3 spans 16 amino acids. CDR3 amino acids: CASSDAGGAANERLFF. Partial CDR3 DNA: TGTGCCAGCAGTGATGCAGGGGGCGCGGCCAACGAA.

This clone was seen ten or more times. Genes and germline come from the mouse. The read halts 4 residues ahead of the CDR3 end, with the missing end drawn from the germline J gene. This chain joins TRBV19 and TRBJ2-1; no clear D. The CDR3 sequence is 13 residues long. The V gene's germline CDR1 is FNHDT and CDR2 SITEND (reference sequence). V lost 2 bases and J 2 bases, leaving 5 bases between the germline ends. The sequenced CDR3 bases are TGTGCCAGCAGTATCCTGGACTATGCT. Protein product: CASSILDYA. The entire CDR3 protein reads CASSILDYAEQFF.